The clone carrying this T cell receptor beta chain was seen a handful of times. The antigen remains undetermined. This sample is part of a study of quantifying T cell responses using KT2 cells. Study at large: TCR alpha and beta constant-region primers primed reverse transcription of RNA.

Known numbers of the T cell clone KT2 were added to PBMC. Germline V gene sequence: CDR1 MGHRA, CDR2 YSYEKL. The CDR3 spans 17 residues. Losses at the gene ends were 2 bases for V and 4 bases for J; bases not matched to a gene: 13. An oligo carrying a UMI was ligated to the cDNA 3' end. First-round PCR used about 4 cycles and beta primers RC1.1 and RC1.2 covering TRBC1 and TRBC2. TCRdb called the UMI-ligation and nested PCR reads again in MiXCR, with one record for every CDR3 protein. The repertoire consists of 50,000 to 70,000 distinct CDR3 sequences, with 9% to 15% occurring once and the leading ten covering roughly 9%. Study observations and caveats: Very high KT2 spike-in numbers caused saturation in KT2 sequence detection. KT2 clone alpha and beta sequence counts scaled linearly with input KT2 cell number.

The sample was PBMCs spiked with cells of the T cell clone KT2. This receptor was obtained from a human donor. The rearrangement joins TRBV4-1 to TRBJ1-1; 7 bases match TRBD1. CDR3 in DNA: TGCGCCAGCAGCCAAAAACAGGGGTTATCGGGTAGCACTGAAGCTTTCTTT. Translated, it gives CASSQKQGLSGSTEAFF.